This entry is about one TCR beta chain. What it binds is unknown. A single record per CDR3 protein comes from TCRdb applying MiXCR to the 5' RACE reads. This sample has approximately 290,000 distinct CDR3 sequences, with around 20% found just once. This entry is derived from a study of CD8 T cells in ankylosing spondylitis. Whole-study findings and limits: Enrichment of disease-linked clones was reportedly significant in matched ankylosing spondylitis synovial fluid. A TCR beta motif of several highly homologous variants appeared characteristic of ankylosing spondylitis blood.

This sequence was found in a female donor with ankylosing spondylitis or in good health (not recorded which). What was sequenced was blood, either unsorted or a sorted T cell fraction (not recorded which).

The CDR3 nucleotides are TGCAGTGCTAGAGATAGAGGGCCTGAAAAACTGTTTTTT. This sequence encodes CSARDRGPEKLFF. This chain connects TRBV20-1 to TRBJ1-4; D ambiguous. Germline V gives CDR1 DFQATT, CDR2 SNEGSKA (reference sequence). V lost 0 bases to trimming and J lost 7 bases, with 9 bases between them. The length of the CDR3 is 13 residues.